This T cell receptor beta chain was found in a study of blood T cell repertoires in COVID-19. Study-wide context: In each case, the material was cDNA or gDNA derived from T cells, B-cell-depleted T cells, or PBMCs.

Authors' methods: Scientists estimated how many nucleated cells there were by amplifying reference gene primers. Here immunoSEQ multiplex PCR was the method, and the copy in TCRdb shows in-frame clones only, minus some. The DNA was the basis for D and trimming; V, J and clone size are from that table. The data show about 370,000 clones, with roughly nine tenths seen just once and around 1% held by the top ten. Germline V lookup: CDR1 SGHRS, CDR2 YFSETQ. Trimming at V came to 0 bases and at J to 4 bases, leaving 5 bases not matched to a gene. The CDR3 runs 15 residues. Cohorts were based on clinical histories the participants reported. This clone appeared a single time.

Sequenced material: PBMCs or T cells enriched from blood (not recorded which). V gene TRBV5-1 combines with J gene TRBJ2-3, with 7 bases fitting TRBD2. This sequence originates from a man aged 18 to 30 who had recovered from COVID-19. The CDR3 DNA sequence: TGCGCCAGCAGCTTGGCCGGGGGGTGGGCAGATACGCAGTATTTT. As protein: CASSLAGGWADTQYF. Complete variable domain (other parts from reference TRBV5-1 and TRBJ2-3): KAGVTQTPRYLIKTRGQQVTLSCSPISGHRSVSWYQQTPGQGLQFLFEYFSETQRNKGNFPGRFSGRQFSNSRSEMNVSTLELGDSALYLCASSLAGGWADTQYFGPGTRLTVL.